This TCR beta chain stems from a study of CD8+ T cells in alopecia areata. Study-level findings and limits: Lesional scalp displayed greater clonality than normal scalp, most notably in alopecia totalis/universalis. On tofacitinib, scalp clonality and expanded CD8+ clones among top 100 fell significantly.

This clone was counted between two and nine times. Its antigen is not identified. CDR1 is SQVTM and CDR2 is ANQGSEA in the germline V gene. This CDR3 comprises 13 residues. In each case, RNA was isolated and then reverse transcribed into cDNA as the sequencing template. Produced via immunoSEQ multiplex PCR; TCRdb's table is partial and in-frame only. This sample has a few hundred thousand clones, with 45% to 70% found just once. Treatment: oral pan-JAK inhibitor, 5-10 mg twice daily. Sequences were derived from CD4+ T cells sorted from blood, sampled at approximately week 52, from a patient treated with tofacitinib. The gene calls are TRBV29-1 and TRBJ1-1; D not resolved. The sequence came from a human donor with alopecia areata. CDR3 nucleotide sequence: TGCACCACCCTCTCTGACAACTCTGCTGAAGCTTTCTTT. It translates to CTTLSDNSAEAFF.